This T cell receptor beta chain was sequenced in a study of T-cell memory formation after mild COVID-19. Overall study findings and caveats: Contracting CD8+ clones were enriched in EMRA, CD4+ mainly in CM and EM. Clones that contracted from day 15 to 85 were balanced CD4/CD8, while later expanders leaned CD4+. SARS-CoV-2 specificity of second-wave clones peaking day 37 was unconfirmed.

Germline-derived CDR1 and CDR2 are LGHDT and YNNKEL (reference sequence). V shed 5 bases and J shed 6 bases, with 17 bases lying between them. CDR3 length equals 14 residues. Concerning this clonotype: What it binds is unknown.

5'RACE primed at constant segments yielded TCR alpha and TCR beta cDNA libraries bearing sample barcodes and UMIs. TCRdb re-called the 5' RACE reads with MiXCR, one entry per CDR3 protein. The data hold about 130,000 distinct CDR3 sequences, with roughly 6% observed a single time. The receptor was derived from an adult woman who had mild COVID-19 (a few samples of this study predate the infection). Cell type and time point are not known. The chain combines TRBV3-1 with TRBJ2-7; tentatively, D is TRBD1 (6 bases). Input material: PBMCs or a T cell subset sorted from them (not recorded which). The DNA of the CDR3 is TGTGCCAGCAGCTACATACAGGGCCGGGGCGAGCAGTACTTC. Residues: CASSYIQGRGEQYF.